This TCR beta chain was sequenced in a study of radiation and T cells in renal cell carcinoma. The study, taken as a whole, reports: From baseline, blood top tumor clonotypes peaked at 2 weeks post-radiation. Baseline intratumoral clonotype presence is unknown without pretreatment biopsies.

Noted time point: blood 4 weeks post-SBRT, at nephrectomy. Described treatment: 15 Gy SBRT to primary tumor, nephrectomy 4 weeks later. Nephrectomy followed 15 Gy stereotactic body radiation by 4 weeks. A word on this clone: Its cognate antigen is unknown.

Generated by immunoSEQ multiplex PCR, the TCRdb table keeps only in-frame clones and is missing some. Of 80,000 or so clones detected, roughly nine tenths appear once; the ten largest clones hold roughly 5.4%. With 2 bases removed from V and 3 bases from J, the gap between germline ends came to 8 bases. This CDR3 is 13 amino acids long. Germline V gene data show CDR1 as KGHSH and CDR2 as LQKENI. The sequences come from blood, collected from a patient whose treatment included radiotherapy and nephrectomy. The V and J genes are TRBV18 and TRBJ2-7; D might be TRBD1 (6 bases). This TCR came from a woman in her 70s with renal cell carcinoma. The DNA for the CDR3 is TGTGCCAGCTCACCAGGGGGCTACTACGAGCAGTACTTC. Protein: CASSPGGYYEQYF. Using reference TRBV18 and TRBJ2-7 for the parts outside the CDR3, the full variable domain is NAGVMQNPRHLVRRRGQEARLRCSPMKGHSHVYWYRQLPEEGLKFMVYLQKENIIDESGMPKERFSAEFPKEGPSILRIQQVVRGDSAAYFCASSPGGYYEQYFGPGTRLTVT.